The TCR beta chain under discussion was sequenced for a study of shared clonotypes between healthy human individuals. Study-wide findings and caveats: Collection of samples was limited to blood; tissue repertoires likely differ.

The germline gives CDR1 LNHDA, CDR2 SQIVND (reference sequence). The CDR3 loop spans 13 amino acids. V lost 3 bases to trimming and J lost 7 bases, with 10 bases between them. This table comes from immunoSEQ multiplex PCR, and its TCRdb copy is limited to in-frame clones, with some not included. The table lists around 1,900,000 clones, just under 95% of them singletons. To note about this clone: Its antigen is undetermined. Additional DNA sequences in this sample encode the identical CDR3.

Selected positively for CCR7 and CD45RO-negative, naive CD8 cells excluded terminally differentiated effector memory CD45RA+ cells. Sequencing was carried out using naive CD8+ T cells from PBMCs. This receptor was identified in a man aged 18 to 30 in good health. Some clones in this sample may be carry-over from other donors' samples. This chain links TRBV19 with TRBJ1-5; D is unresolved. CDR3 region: CASSIWGGQPQHF. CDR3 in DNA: TGTGCCAGTAGTATTTGGGGAGGGCAGCCCCAGCATTTT.